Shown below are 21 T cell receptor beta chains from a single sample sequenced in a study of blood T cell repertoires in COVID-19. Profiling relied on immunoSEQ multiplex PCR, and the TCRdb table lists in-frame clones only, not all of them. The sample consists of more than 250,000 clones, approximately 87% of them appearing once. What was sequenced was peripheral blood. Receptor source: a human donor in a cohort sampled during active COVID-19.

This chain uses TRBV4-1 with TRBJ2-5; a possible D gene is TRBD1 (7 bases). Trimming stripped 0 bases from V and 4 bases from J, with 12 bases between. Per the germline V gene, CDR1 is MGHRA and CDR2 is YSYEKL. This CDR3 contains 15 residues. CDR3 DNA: TGCGCCAGCAGCCAAGACAGGGGGGTCGGAGAGACCCAGTACTTC. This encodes CASSQDRGVGETQYF.

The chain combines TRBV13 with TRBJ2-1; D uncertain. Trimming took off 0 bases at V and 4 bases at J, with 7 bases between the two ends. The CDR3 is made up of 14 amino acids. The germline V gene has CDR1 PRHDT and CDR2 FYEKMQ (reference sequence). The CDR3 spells CASSLGYRYNEQFF. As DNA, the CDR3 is TGTGCCAGCAGCTTAGGGTACAGATACAATGAGCAGTTCTTC.

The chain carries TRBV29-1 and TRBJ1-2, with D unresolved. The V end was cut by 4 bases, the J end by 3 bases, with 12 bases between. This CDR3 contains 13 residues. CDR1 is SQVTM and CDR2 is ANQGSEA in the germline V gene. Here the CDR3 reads CSVAYGKDYGYTF. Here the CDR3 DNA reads TGCAGCGTTGCGTACGGGAAAGACTATGGCTACACCTTC.

DNA of the CDR3: TGTGCCAGCAGCCCTCAACTAGCGGGAAACTACGAGCAGTACTTC. It specifies CASSPQLAGNYEQYF. V is TRBV28 and J is TRBJ2-7; TRBD2 aligns across 10 bases. Germline V gene lookup returns CDR1 MDHEN and CDR2 SYDVKM. The CDR3 has 15 residues. The J segment lost 3 bases and the V segment lost 6 bases, leaving 8 bases of the junction unmatched.

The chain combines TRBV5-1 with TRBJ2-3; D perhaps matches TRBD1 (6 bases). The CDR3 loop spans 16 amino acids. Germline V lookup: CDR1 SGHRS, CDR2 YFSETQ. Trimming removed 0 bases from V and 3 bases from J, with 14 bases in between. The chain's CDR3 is CASSLVGHGTTDTQYF. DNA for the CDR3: TGCGCCAGCAGCTTGGTGGGACACGGAACAACAGATACGCAGTATTTT.

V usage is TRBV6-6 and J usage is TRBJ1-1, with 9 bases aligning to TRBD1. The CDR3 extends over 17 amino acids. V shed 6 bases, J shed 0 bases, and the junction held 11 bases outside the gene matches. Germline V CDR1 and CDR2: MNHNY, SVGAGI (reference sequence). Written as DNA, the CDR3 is TGTGCCAGCAGCCGACCCCGGACAGGGGAGTTGAACACTGAAGCTTTCTTT. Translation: CASSRPRTGELNTEAFF.

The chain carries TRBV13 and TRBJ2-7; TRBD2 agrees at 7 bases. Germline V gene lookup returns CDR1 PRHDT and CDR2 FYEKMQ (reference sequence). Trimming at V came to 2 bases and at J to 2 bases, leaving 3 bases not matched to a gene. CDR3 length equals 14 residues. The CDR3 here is CASSLRLAAYEQYF. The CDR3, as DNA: TGTGCCAGCAGCTTACGGCTAGCGGCCTACGAGCAGTACTTC.

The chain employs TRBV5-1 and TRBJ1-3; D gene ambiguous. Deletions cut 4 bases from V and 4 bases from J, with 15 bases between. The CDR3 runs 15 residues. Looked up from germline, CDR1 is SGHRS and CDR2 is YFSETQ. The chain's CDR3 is CASSPGTGFGNTIYF. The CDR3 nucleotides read TGCGCCAGCAGCCCGGGAACGGGGTTCGGAAACACCATATATTTT.

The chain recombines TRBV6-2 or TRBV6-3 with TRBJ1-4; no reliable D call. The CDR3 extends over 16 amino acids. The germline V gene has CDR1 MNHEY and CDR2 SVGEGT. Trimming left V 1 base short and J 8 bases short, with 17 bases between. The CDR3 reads CASSYFRDAMEEKLFF. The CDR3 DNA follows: TGTGCCAGCAGTTACTTCCGGGATGCCATGGAGGAAAAACTGTTTTTT.

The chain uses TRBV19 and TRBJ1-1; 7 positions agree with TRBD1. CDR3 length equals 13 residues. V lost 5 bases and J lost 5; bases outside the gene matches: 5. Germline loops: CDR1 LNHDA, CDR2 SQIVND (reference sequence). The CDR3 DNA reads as TGTGCCAGTAGTGACAGGGTGGGTACTGAAGCTTTCTTT. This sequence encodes CASSDRVGTEAFF. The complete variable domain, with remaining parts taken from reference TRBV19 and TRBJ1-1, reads DGGITQSPKYLFRKEGQNVTLSCEQNLNHDAMYWYRQDPGQGLRLIYYSQIVNDFQKGDIAEGYSVSREKKESFPLTVTSAQKNPTAFYLCASSDRVGTEAFFGQGTRLTVV.

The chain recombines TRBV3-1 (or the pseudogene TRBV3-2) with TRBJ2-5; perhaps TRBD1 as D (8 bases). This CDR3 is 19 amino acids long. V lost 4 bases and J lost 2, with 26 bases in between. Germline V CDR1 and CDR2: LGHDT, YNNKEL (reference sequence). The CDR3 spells CASSRRGGTGHGGQETQYF. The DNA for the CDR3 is TGTGCCAGCAGCCGCCGGGGAGGGACAGGCCACGGTGGGCAAGAGACCCAGTACTTC.

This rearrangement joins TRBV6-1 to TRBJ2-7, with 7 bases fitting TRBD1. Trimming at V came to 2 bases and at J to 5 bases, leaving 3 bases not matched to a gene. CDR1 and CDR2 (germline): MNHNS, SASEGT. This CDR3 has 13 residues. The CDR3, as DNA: TGTGCCAGCAGTGAATTAGGGACAGACGAGCAGTACTTC. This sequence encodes CASSELGTDEQYF.

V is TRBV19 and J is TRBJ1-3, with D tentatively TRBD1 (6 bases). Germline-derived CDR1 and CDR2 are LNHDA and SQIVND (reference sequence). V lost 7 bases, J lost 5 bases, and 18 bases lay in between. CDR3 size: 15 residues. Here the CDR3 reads CASTAETGSRNTIYF. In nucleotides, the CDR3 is TGTGCCAGTACCGCTGAGACAGGCTCCCGAAACACCATATATTTT. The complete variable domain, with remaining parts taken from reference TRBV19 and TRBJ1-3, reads DGGITQSPKYLFRKEGQNVTLSCEQNLNHDAMYWYRQDPGQGLRLIYYSQIVNDFQKGDIAEGYSVSREKKESFPLTVTSAQKNPTAFYLCASTAETGSRNTIYFGEGSWLTVV.

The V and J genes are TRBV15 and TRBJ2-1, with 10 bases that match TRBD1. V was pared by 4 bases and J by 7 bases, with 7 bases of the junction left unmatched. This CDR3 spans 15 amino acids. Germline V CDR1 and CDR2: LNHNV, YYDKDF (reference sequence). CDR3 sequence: CATSTRGTGVNEQFF. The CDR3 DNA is TGTGCCACCAGCACCCGGGGGACAGGGGTAAATGAGCAGTTCTTC.

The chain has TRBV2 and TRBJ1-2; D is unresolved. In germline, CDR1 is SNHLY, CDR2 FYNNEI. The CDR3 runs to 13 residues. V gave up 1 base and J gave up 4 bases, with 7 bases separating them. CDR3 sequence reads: CASSEGQSYGYTF. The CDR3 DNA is TGTGCCAGCAGTGAAGGGCAGTCCTATGGCTACACCTTC.

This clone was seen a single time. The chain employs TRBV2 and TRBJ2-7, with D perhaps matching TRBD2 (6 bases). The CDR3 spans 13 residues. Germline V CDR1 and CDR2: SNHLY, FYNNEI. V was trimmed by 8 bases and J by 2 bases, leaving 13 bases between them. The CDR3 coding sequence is TGTGCCAGCTTCCGGGACTTAACCTACGAGCAGTACTTC. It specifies CASFRDLTYEQYF. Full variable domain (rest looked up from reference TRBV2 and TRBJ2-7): EPEVTQTPSHQVTQMGQEVILRCVPISNHLYFYWYRQILGQKVEFLVSFYNNEISEKSEIFDDQFSVERPDGSNFTLKIRSTKLEDSAMYFCASFRDLTYEQYFGPGTRLTVT.

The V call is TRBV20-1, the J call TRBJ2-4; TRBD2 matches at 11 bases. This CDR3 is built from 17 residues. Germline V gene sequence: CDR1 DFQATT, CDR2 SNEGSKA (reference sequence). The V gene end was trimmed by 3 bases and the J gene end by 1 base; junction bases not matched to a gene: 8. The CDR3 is CSASRFSGGAAKNIQYF. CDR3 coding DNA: TGCAGTGCTAGTCGCTTTAGCGGGGGGGCCGCCAAAAACATTCAGTACTTC.

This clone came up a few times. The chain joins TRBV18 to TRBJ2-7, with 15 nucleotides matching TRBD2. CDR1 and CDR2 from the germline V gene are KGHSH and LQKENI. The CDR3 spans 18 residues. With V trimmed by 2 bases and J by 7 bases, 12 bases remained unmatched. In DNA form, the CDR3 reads TGTGCCAGCTCACCATCTGGACTAGCGGGAGGGTTGTTTCGGGAGCAGTACTTC. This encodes CASSPSGLAGGLFREQYF.

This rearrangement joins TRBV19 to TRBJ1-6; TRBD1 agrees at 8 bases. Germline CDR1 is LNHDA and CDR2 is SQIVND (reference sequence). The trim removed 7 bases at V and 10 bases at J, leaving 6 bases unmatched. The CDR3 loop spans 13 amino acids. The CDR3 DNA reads TGTGCCAGTAATGGACAGGGTGGGTCACCCCTCCACTTT. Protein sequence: CASNGQGGSPLHF.

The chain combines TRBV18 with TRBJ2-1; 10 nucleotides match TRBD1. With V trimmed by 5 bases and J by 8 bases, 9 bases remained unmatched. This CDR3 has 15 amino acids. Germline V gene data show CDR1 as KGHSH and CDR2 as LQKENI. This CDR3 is CASSNRDRGHHEQFF. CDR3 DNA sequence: TGTGCCAGCTCAAACCGGGACAGGGGACACCATGAGCAGTTCTTC.

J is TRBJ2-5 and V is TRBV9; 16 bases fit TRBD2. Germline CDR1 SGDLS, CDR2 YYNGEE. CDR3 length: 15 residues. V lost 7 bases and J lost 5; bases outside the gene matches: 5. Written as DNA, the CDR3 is TGTGCCAGCGGGACTAGCGGGGGGGCCGTGGAGACCCAGTACTTC. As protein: CASGTSGGAVETQYF.